What follows are 23 T cell receptor beta chains derived from one specimen sequenced in a study of blood T cell repertoires in COVID-19. Measured with immunoSEQ multiplex PCR; TCRdb has only the in-frame clones, and not every one. The data hold a few hundred thousand clones, with roughly 90% observed a single time. The sequenced sample consisted of peripheral blood. Receptors originate from a young man with COVID-19, enrolled during active disease.

J is TRBJ2-7 and V is TRBV27, with 9 bases aligning to TRBD2. The J segment lost 5 bases and the V segment lost 3 bases, leaving 5 bases of the junction unmatched. This CDR3 contains 14 residues. Germline lookup yields CDR1 MNHEY and CDR2 SMNVEV (reference sequence). DNA for the CDR3: TGTGCCAGCAGTTTTAGCGGGAGAGACGACGAGCAGTACTTC. Translating it yields CASSFSGRDDEQYF.

The chain is built from TRBV10-2 and TRBJ1-5; D is uncertain. CDR1 is WSHSY, CDR2 SAAADI, per germline. The V end was cut by 4 bases, the J end by 4 bases, with 5 bases between. This CDR3 is 12 amino acids long. The CDR3: CASSAGNQPQHF. In DNA form, the CDR3 reads TGCGCCAGCAGTGCGGGGAATCAGCCCCAGCATTTT.

This chain connects TRBV12-5 to TRBJ2-7; 9 bases line up with TRBD1. This CDR3 is built from 15 residues. Per the germline V gene, CDR1 is LGHNT and CDR2 is FRNRAP. V shed 5 bases, J shed 3 bases, and the junction held 8 bases outside the gene matches. The CDR3 DNA reads as TGTGCTAGTGGTGCTCCGGGACAGGGCTACTACGAGCAGTACTTC. Its protein is CASGAPGQGYYEQYF.

The V call is TRBV6-6, the J call TRBJ1-1; 7 nucleotides line up with TRBD1. The length of the CDR3 is 15 residues. Germline CDR1 and CDR2: MNHNY and SVGAGI (reference sequence). V lost 6 bases to trimming and J lost 3 bases; unmatched junction nucleotides: 10. CDR3 protein: CASRPPGTAYTEAFF. CDR3 coding DNA: TGTGCCAGCAGGCCCCCCGGGACAGCGTACACTGAAGCTTTCTTT.

This clone appeared once. V usage is TRBV27 and J usage is TRBJ2-3, with 8 nucleotides matching TRBD2. The ends lost 1 base at V and 5 bases at J; junction bases unmatched: 23. CDR3 length: 21 residues. Germline-derived CDR1 and CDR2 are MNHEY and SMNVEV (reference sequence). CDR3 DNA sequence: TGTGCCAGCAGTTTATTTTCAGGGGTTGGAACTCGGGAGGGTCGAGGAGATACGCAGTATTTT. As protein: CASSLFSGVGTREGRGDTQYF.

This clone was seen just once. CDR3 loop: CASSFEELAGNEQFF. The CDR3 nucleotides read TGCGCCAGCAGCTTTGAGGAACTTGCGGGCAATGAGCAGTTCTTC. This chain joins TRBV5-1 and TRBJ2-1, with D tentatively TRBD2 (5 bases). Germline V gene data show CDR1 as SGHRS and CDR2 as YFSETQ. V was cut by 2 bases and J by 6 bases, with 15 bases left in between. The CDR3 is 15 residues long. Together with reference TRBV5-1 and TRBJ2-1, the CDR3 gives the full variable domain: KAGVTQTPRYLIKTRGQQVTLSCSPISGHRSVSWYQQTPGQGLQFLFEYFSETQRNKGNFPGRFSGRQFSNSRSEMNVSTLELGDSALYLCASSFEELAGNEQFFGPGTRLTVL.

This clone is a singleton in its sample. The chain joins TRBV7-9 to TRBJ1-4; D might be TRBD1 (5 bases). Germline assignment: CDR1 SEHNR and CDR2 FQNEAQ (reference sequence). Trimming shortened V by 2 bases and J by 7 bases, and 11 bases separated the two germline ends. The CDR3 has 14 residues. The CDR3 protein is CASSLRGSAEKLFF. CDR3 nucleotides: TGTGCCAGCAGCTTAAGGGGCTCCGCTGAAAAACTGTTTTTT.

Concerning this clone: The sample holds other DNA sequences that translate to the same CDR3. The chain combines TRBV5-1 with TRBJ2-2, with TRBD2 matching over 8 bases. V was clipped by 0 bases and J by 3 bases; unmatched bases: 4. CDR1 is SGHRS, CDR2 YFSETQ, per germline. This CDR3 region has 16 residues. The CDR3 nucleotides are TGCGCCAGCAGCTTGGCCCTAGCGGGTTACACCGGGGAGCTGTTTTTT. This codes for CASSLALAGYTGELFF.

The chain couples TRBV4-1 to TRBJ2-3, with 13 bases aligning to TRBD2. Germline V gives CDR1 MGHRA, CDR2 YSYEKL. With 4 bases clipped from V and 1 base from J, the junction kept 8 bases outside the gene matches. This CDR3 is built from 18 residues. The CDR3, as DNA: TGCGCCAGCAGCCGACTAGCGGGAGGTCAGTATGGCACAGATACGCAGTATTTT. Its protein is CASSRLAGGQYGTDTQYF.

V and J are TRBV5-6 and TRBJ2-7, with TRBD2 as a possible D gene (5 bases). V lost 0 bases and J 3 bases, leaving 13 bases between the germline ends. The CDR3 spans 15 residues. The germline V gene has CDR1 SGHDT and CDR2 YYEEEE. CDR3 DNA sequence: TGTGCCAGCAGCTTGGGGCCAGGACTCAACTACGAGCAGTACTTC. Residues: CASSLGPGLNYEQYF.

The rearrangement joins TRBV18 to TRBJ2-2; possible D gene TRBD1, 6 bases. This CDR3 is built from 16 residues. V lost 3 bases, J lost 0 bases, and 11 bases lay in between. CDR1 is KGHSH and CDR2 is LQKENI in the germline V gene. The CDR3 spells CASSPMDSANTGELFF. The CDR3 DNA follows: TGTGCCAGCTCACCCATGGACAGCGCGAACACCGGGGAGCTGTTTTTT.

This clone has only a few counts. The chain uses TRBV29-1 and TRBJ1-1; 10 nucleotides agree with TRBD1. Looked up from germline, CDR1 is SQVTM and CDR2 is ANQGSEA. The CDR3 covers 13 residues. The V segment lost 8 bases and the J segment 4 bases; nucleotides outside the gene matches: 7. Here the CDR3 DNA reads TGCAGCCCTACCCGGGACAGGGGCACTGAAGCTTTCTTT. As protein: CSPTRDRGTEAFF.

This clone was recorded once. V usage is TRBV24-1 and J usage is TRBJ2-3; 10 bases align to TRBD1. V lost 2 bases, J lost 8 bases, and 6 bases stayed unmatched. From germline, CDR1 is KGHDR and CDR2 SFDVKD. This CDR3 is built from 15 residues. This chain's CDR3 is CATSDWGDRGGTQYF. CDR3 nucleotide sequence: TGTGCCACCAGTGATTGGGGGGACAGGGGAGGTACGCAGTATTTT.

This clone occurred a few times. The gene calls are TRBV24-1 and TRBJ1-5, with 8 bases matching TRBD1. Germline CDR1 is KGHDR and CDR2 is SFDVKD. After removal of 3 bases from V and 2 bases from J, the junction contained 8 bases not matched to a gene. The CDR3 sequence is 17 residues long. CDR3 sequence: CATSDLDRGRGNQPQHF. The DNA for the CDR3 is TGTGCCACCAGTGATCTCGACAGGGGAAGGGGCAATCAGCCCCAGCATTTT.

This sequence joins TRBV3-1 (or the pseudogene TRBV3-2) and TRBJ2-5, with D perhaps matching TRBD2 (6 bases). V was cut by 5 bases and J by 5 bases, with 18 bases left in between. This CDR3 has 15 amino acids. CDR1 and CDR2 (germline): LGHDT, YNNKEL (reference sequence). The CDR3 DNA reads as TGTGCCAGCAGCTTCCAACCGGGAGCCCGGGAGACCCAGTACTTC. This translates into CASSFQPGARETQYF.

The chain is built from TRBV2 and TRBJ2-7; D ambiguous. The CDR3 covers 12 residues. Germline loops: CDR1 SNHLY, CDR2 FYNNEI. Trimming cost V 7 bases and J 4 bases, with 11 bases left between them. The chain's CDR3 is CASILGPYEQYF. In DNA, the CDR3 is TGTGCCAGCATCCTAGGCCCTTACGAGCAGTACTTC.

The rearrangement joins TRBV5-1 to TRBJ1-2; no firm D call. The V gene's germline CDR1 is SGHRS and CDR2 YFSETQ. Trimming left V 0 bases short and J 1 base short, with 4 bases between. CDR3 length: 13 residues. The DNA of the CDR3 is TGCGCCAGCAGCTTGGGAGATAACTATGGCTACACCTTC. Its translation: CASSLGDNYGYTF.

This clone has just a few counts. The chain uses TRBV7-2 and TRBJ1-2; TRBD1 matches at 9 bases. The CDR3 sequence is 15 residues long. Germline assignment: CDR1 SGHTA and CDR2 FQGNSA. J lost 4 bases, V lost 2 bases, and 5 bases had no gene match. The CDR3 region has the DNA TGTGCCAGCAGCTTAAATGCGGGACAGGGCTATGGCTACACCTTC. Amino acids: CASSLNAGQGYGYTF.

Worth noting for this clone: The sample carries other DNA sequences with the same CDR3. The V call is TRBV5-6, the J call TRBJ2-7; 8 bases map to TRBD2. The ends lost 2 bases at V and 3 bases at J; junction bases unmatched: 1. This CDR3 has 13 amino acids. Germline lookup yields CDR1 SGHDT and CDR2 YYEEEE. The CDR3 is CASSFSGSYEQYF. The CDR3 DNA sequence: TGTGCCAGCAGCTTCAGCGGGAGCTACGAGCAGTACTTC.

The chain combines TRBV6-5 with TRBJ1-3, with D unclear. The CDR3 spans 15 residues. From germline, CDR1 is MNHEY and CDR2 SVGAGI. V was shortened by 7 bases and J by 1 base, with 14 bases between the two germline ends. This chain's CDR3 is CASKVEAGSGNTIYF. In DNA form, the CDR3 reads TGTGCCAGCAAGGTGGAGGCAGGTTCTGGAAACACCATATATTTT.

A remark on this clone: Other DNA sequences of this sample code for an identical CDR3. This sequence joins TRBV4-1 and TRBJ2-3; perhaps TRBD1 as D (5 bases). This CDR3 is 13 amino acids long. Germline CDR1 and CDR2: MGHRA and YSYEKL. V shed 2 bases and J shed 3 bases, with 6 bases lying between them. The chain's CDR3 is CASSQSGTDTQYF. CDR3 bases: TGCGCCAGCAGCCAATCAGGGACAGATACGCAGTATTTT.

V is TRBV18 and J is TRBJ2-1; 9 bases map to TRBD2. CDR3 length equals 18 residues. V lost 6 bases, J lost 3 bases, and 15 bases stayed unmatched. Germline V gene data show CDR1 as KGHSH and CDR2 as LQKENI. DNA of the CDR3: TGTGCCAGCTCCGGTTTAGGGCGACTAGCGGAAAACTACAATGAGCAGTTCTTC. Translating it yields CASSGLGRLAENYNEQFF.

The chain links TRBV6-5 to TRBJ2-2; 9 nucleotides match TRBD2. J was trimmed by 4 bases and V by 6 bases; bases with no gene match: 3. The length of the CDR3 is 14 residues. Per germline, CDR1 MNHEY and CDR2 SVGAGI. As DNA, the CDR3 is TGTGCCAGCAGCCGCGGGAGGGCCACCGGGGAGCTGTTTTTT. Amino acid sequence: CASSRGRATGELFF.